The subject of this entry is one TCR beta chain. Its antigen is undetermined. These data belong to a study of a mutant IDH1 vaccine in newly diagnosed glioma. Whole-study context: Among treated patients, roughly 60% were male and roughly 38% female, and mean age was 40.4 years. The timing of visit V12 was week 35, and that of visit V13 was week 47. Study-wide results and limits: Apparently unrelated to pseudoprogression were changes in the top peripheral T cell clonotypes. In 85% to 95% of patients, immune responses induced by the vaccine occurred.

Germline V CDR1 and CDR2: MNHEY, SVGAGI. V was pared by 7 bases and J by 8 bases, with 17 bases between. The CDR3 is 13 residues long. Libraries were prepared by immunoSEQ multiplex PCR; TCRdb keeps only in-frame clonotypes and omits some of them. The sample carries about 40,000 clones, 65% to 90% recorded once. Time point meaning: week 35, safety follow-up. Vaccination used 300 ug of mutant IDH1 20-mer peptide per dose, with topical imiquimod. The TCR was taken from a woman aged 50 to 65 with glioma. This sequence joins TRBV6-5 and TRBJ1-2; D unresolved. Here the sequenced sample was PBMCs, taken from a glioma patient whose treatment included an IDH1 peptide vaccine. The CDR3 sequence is CASTDRGRRGYTF. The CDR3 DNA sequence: TGTGCCAGCACCGATCGCGGCCGGAGGGGCTACACCTTC.